This is a list of T cell receptor beta chains from one sample in a study of OX40 agonist ivuxolimab in advanced cancers. Clones were sequenced by immunoSEQ multiplex PCR, and TCRdb holds only the in-frame ones, with some missing. In the table there are approximately 60,000 clones, around 90% of which are singletons. This specimen consisted of CD4+ or CD8+ T cells sorted from blood, obtained in a trial of the OX40 agonist ivuxolimab. These receptors all come from an adult with an advanced solid tumor such as melanoma, head and neck, liver or kidney cancer. The CDR3 runs from the conserved cysteine through the conserved F or W.

j_gene | v_gene | CDR3aa
TRBJ2-2 | TRBV7-9 | CASSHELGELFF
TRBJ1-1 | TRBV5-1 | CASSLGSQGGAEAFF
TRBJ1-1 | TRBV23-1 | CASSPLPGGSEAFF
TRBJ2-5 | TRBV6-1 | CASSKGQARETQYF
TRBJ1-4 | TRBV5-1 | CASSSGLKTGNEKLFF
TRBJ1-4 | TRBV11-3 | CASSRAGTDKKLFF
TRBJ1-4 | TRBV5-1 | CASSLRGQDEKLFF
TRBJ2-5 | TRBV11-3 | CASSLGQGPVETQYF
TRBJ1-2 | TRBV6-1 | CASSESTGTNYGYTF
TRBJ1-2 | TRBV30 | CAWSGGQRDGYTF
TRBJ2-1 | TRBV7-2 | CASSLRLAYGNEQFF
TRBJ2-7 | TRBV6-6 | CASSLTGGDYEQYF
TRBJ2-3 | TRBV18 | CASSTQNTDTQYF
TRBJ1-1 | TRBV5-1 | CASRSHRGRDTEAFF
TRBJ1-1 | TRBV28 | CASSIGGKNTEAFF
TRBJ2-1 | TRBV5-4 | CASTLRGRVGEQFF
TRBJ2-7 | TRBV2 | CASQGASGRGSYEQYF
TRBJ1-6 | TRBV5-1 | CASSLGGTGDNSPLHF
TRBJ1-2 | TRBV6-1 | CASRLDIDGYTF
TRBJ1-5 | TRBV6-1 | CASSLQADSNQPQHF
TRBJ1-2 | TRBV5-1 | CASSLNLQGYGYTF
TRBJ2-7 | TRBV19 | CASSIAGTGDYEQYF
TRBJ2-3 | TRBV10-3 | CATMRLAGDTDTQYF
TRBJ1-6 | TRBV27 | CASSPQLRSSYNSPLHF
TRBJ2-5 | TRBV14 | CASSQETVAGVVGETQYF
TRBJ1-6 | TRBV6-5 | CASSYGSGDSPLHF
TRBJ1-3 | TRBV30 | CAWSSYDPAQGRNTIYF
TRBJ1-5 | TRBV6-1 | CASSEYVSRGQPQHF
TRBJ1-1 | TRBV5-1 | CASRLTGMNTEAFF
TRBJ2-3 | TRBV2 | CASSSGLRTDTQYF
TRBJ1-2 | TRBV6-1 | CASSVGGSRYGYTF
TRBJ2-4 | TRBV9 | CASSPSMESAKNIQYF
TRBJ2-5 | TRBV5-4 | CASSSQGASETQYF
TRBJ2-7 | TRBV6-1 | CASSEANQAEQYF
TRBJ1-1 | TRBV7-9 | CASSKTGDGSTEAFF
TRBJ2-3 | TRBV11-3 | CASSRGQPGDTQYF
TRBJ2-5 | TRBV5-8 | CASSPPFGGVEETQYF
TRBJ2-5 | TRBV29-1 | CSVGIQGETQYF
TRBJ1-2 | TRBV10-3 | CAISESAQVYGYTF
TRBJ2-3 | TRBV19 | CASSRQLSTDTQYF
TRBJ2-3 | TRBV30 | CAWSKASTDTQYF
TRBJ2-7 | TRBV11-2 | CASSLEVGYEQYF